This record looks at one TCR beta chain sequence and its context. Its antigen remains undetermined. Nothing much larger sits one base from this clone, and base qualities are not available. The sample is drawn from a study of T cell responses to AZD1222 COVID-19 vaccine (dated by TCRdb to 2020 to 2022). Some background on the complete study: TCR sequencing covered 230 to 250 trial participants: 207 given two doses of AZD1222 and approximately 26 given two doses of MenACWY control vaccine. Trial participants were enrolled into age subgroups of 18-55, 56-69 and 70-plus years, which contained around 150, 28 and 57 TCR-sequenced participants, respectively.

Trimming takes 0 bases from V and 2 bases from J, and the germline ends sit 9 bases apart. Per the germline V gene, SGHDT is the CDR1 and YYEEEE is the CDR2. Including the terminal cysteine and phenylalanine, the CDR3 comprises 15 residues. The retained sequence is limited to the CDR3, 45 bases, with the frame set at the first base. The paper as a whole reports these results and caveats: Vaccine-associated CD4 TCRs spanned the whole spike protein, with dominant responses in regions 160-218 and 743-854. Conclusions about previously exposed vaccinees are limited because only six or seven AZD1222 recipients were SARS-CoV-2 seropositive at baseline. A significant rise in spike-specific TCR breadth and depth was observed after two AZD1222 doses relative to day 0 and relative to MenACWY recipients. Participants were mostly white British and included more females than males, and it was suggested by the authors that clonal diversity may have been underestimated. Reportedly, almost half of the unique spike-specific TCRs recognized epitopes lying outside the regions that are mutated in the B.1.351 and B.1.1.7 variants. Because no day 14 peak-response samples were available, repertoires were characterized only after the peak T cell response. The 56-69-year group was small, and its depth increase did not reach significance, likely because of low power.

The CDR3 regions of human TCRbeta chains were analyzed by immunosequencing. On the study's bioinformatics: TCRs in the repertoires were compared against a reference library of SARS-CoV-2-specific TCRs that had been generated with the MIRA antigen-specificity platform. Breadth meant the fraction of unique TCRs that were SARS-CoV-2-associated, whereas depth meant the fraction of total T cells that were SARS-CoV-2-associated. Using the MIRA data, each spike-specific TCR was mapped to the spike region that the TCR reacts to and placed in a CD4 or CD8 class. Log10-transformed breadth and depth values were compared by one-way ANOVA with Sidak's multiple comparisons tests. The source is immuneACCESS, and TCRdb retained only in-frame sequences with V and J called. Part of the clones is not carried over; for the studies checked, unresolved V genes explain less than half of this, and the remainder is unexplained. The V and J calls and clone size were taken over from that table, and D and trimming were inferred from the DNA. The sample table contains 210,000 or so clones; only one count was recorded for about 94% of them. The ten biggest clones cover around 1.7% of the sample.

The time point tag for this specimen amounts to: about 28 days (+/-7) after the second vaccine dose. Per the publication, the treatment or condition label means: meningococcal conjugate vaccine given as trial control. Samples from vaccinated people were obtained from the UK trials COV001 and COV002, which included a single-blind randomized controlled phase 2/3 trial of AZD1222 (ChAdOx1 nCoV-19) in healthy adults. For TCRbeta chain sequencing, PBMC samples from trial participants were taken at day 0 and at day 28 after the second dose. Sequencing used peripheral blood, obtained 28 days after the second dose of the MenACWY control vaccine. The rearranged chain carries TRBV5-6 and TRBJ1-5; the D segment cannot be called with confidence. The sequence came from an adult who received the MenACWY meningococcal vaccine as a control. The sequenced DNA: TGTGCCAGCAGCTTGGCACTAGTTGGCAATCAGCCCCAGCATTTT. This is translated as CASSLALVGNQPQHF. With all but the CDR3 taken from the reference TRBV5-6 and TRBJ1-5 genes, the full variable domain is: DAGVTQSPTHLIKTRGQQVTLRCSPKSGHDTVSWYQQALGQGPQFIFQYYEEEERQRGNFPDRFSGHQFPNYSSELNVNALLLGDSALYLCASSLALVGNQPQHFGDGTRLSIL.